These T cell receptor beta chains were read from a single sample in a study of shared clonotypes between healthy human individuals. Only in-frame clones appear in the TCRdb table, and some are missing; sequencing was by immunoSEQ multiplex PCR. Of around 720,000 clones in the sample, 73% are singletons; the top ten hold roughly 1.9%. What was sequenced was memory CD4+ T cells sorted from blood. The receptors were gathered from a woman in her 30s in good health. Both conserved end residues are trimmed from each CDR3. The D gene is left open where the match is weak. A row's size may be missing; if present it is once, few, many or a size class.

j_call | d_call | clone_size | v_call | cdr3_aa
TRBJ2-1 | . | once | TRBV11-2 | ASSLVSQTNEQF
TRBJ2-7 | . | . | TRBV5-4 | ASSRPGGDDYEQY
TRBJ2-2 | . | once | TRBV9 | ASSVNPAADTGELF
TRBJ1-5 | . | . | TRBV7-8 | ASSLTRGRSNQPQH
TRBJ2-3 | . | few | TRBV28 | ASPPWSLGNSTDTQY
TRBJ2-5 | . | . | TRBV7-7 | ASSLDVLETQY
TRBJ2-7 | . | . | TRBV6-1 | ASMTQGFNEQY
TRBJ2-7 | TRBD2 | . | TRBV5-6 | ASSLWTSDSYEQY
TRBJ1-5 | TRBD1 | few | TRBV2 | ASSTSGGRNQPQH
TRBJ1-2 | . | . | TRBV19 | ASSSSSGAGYGYT
TRBJ2-1 | . | . | TRBV5-1 | ASSTDLSSYNEQF
TRBJ2-1 | TRBD2 | . | TRBV14 | ASSQGTSGRFDNEQF
TRBJ1-1 | . | . | TRBV27 | ASIFRSSLNTEAF
TRBJ2-7 | . | few | TRBV2 | ASRAESYEQY
TRBJ2-7 | TRBD2 | . | TRBV28 | ASRPWTGGTYEQY
TRBJ2-4 | . | . | TRBV4-1 | ASSQVGGLAKNIQY
TRBJ2-1 | TRBD2 | . | TRBV10-2 | ASSESGGRALNEQF
TRBJ1-5 | . | many | TRBV5-6 | ASSLSSGGNQPQH
TRBJ1-1 | . | . | TRBV2 | ASRGTPARNTEAF
TRBJ1-3 | . | . | TRBV2 | ASRAPGYIGNTIY
TRBJ1-1 | . | few | TRBV6-5 | ASSYSGGTEAF
TRBJ2-7 | . | . | TRBV7-9 | ASSPGQTYYEQY
TRBJ2-5 | . | . | TRBV2 | ASSDTRRETQY
TRBJ1-2 | . | few | TRBV7-9 | ASSLQSYGYT
TRBJ2-1 | . | . | TRBV21-1 | ASDIAEKSYNEQF
TRBJ1-2 | . | once | TRBV7-9 | ASSHPRNYGYT
TRBJ1-1 | . | . | TRBV7-3 | ASSLDPNTEAF
TRBJ2-1 | TRBD2 | few | TRBV7-9 | ASSLEAGALF
TRBJ2-3 | . | few | TRBV5-1 | ASSYTTGTSSTDTQY
TRBJ2-3 | TRBD2 | . | TRBV10-3 | AIAGSGNLDTQY
TRBJ1-1 | . | . | TRBV28 | ASSLRDTEAF
TRBJ2-2 | . | . | TRBV2 | ASSEVPLGELF
TRBJ2-7 | TRBD2 | once | TRBV27 | ASGPELAGAYEQY
TRBJ2-7 | . | . | TRBV10-1 | ASSESMGYEQY
TRBJ2-7 | . | . | TRBV7-2 | ASSLGFQRASYEQY
TRBJ1-2 | TRBD1 | . | TRBV19 | VSSPDRGTLGYT
TRBJ2-7 | TRBD1 | . | TRBV6-5 | ASMTGGHEQY
TRBJ2-2 | TRBD2 | . | TRBV11-2 | ASRKLAANTGELF
TRBJ2-6 | TRBD1 | few | TRBV30 | AWVQGANSGANVLT
TRBJ2-5 | . | few | TRBV27 | ASSPGQRREETQY
TRBJ1-3 | . | . | TRBV5-1 | ASSEGTVRAGNTIY
TRBJ2-1 | . | . | TRBV30 | AWRAGQNNEQF
TRBJ2-2 | . | . | TRBV12-5 | ASGLVLGRPPGELF
TRBJ1-1 | . | once | TRBV7-9 | ASSPLQLDTEAF
TRBJ1-1 | TRBD1 | . | TRBV19 | ASNRGGGGAF
TRBJ2-3 | TRBD1 | . | TRBV29-1 | SVGRQGPTDTQY
TRBJ1-2 | TRBD1 | . | TRBV5-4 | ASSLDRNYGYT
TRBJ2-7 | . | many | TRBV5-1 | ASSFGVGGFNSYEQY
TRBJ1-2 | . | . | TRBV5-4 | ASNPQGVDGYT
TRBJ2-7 | . | . | TRBV7-2 | ASSLRDEQY
TRBJ1-2 | . | . | TRBV6-5 | ASSRTEDDGYT
TRBJ1-3 | TRBD1 | . | TRBV4-2 | ASSRELTGAGNTIY
TRBJ1-1 | . | few | TRBV2 | ASRGDGGHTEAF